This TCR beta chain is from a study of technical replicates of blood from several donors. The CDR3 spans 15 residues. V was pared by 3 bases and J by 4 bases, with 16 bases between. Per germline, CDR1 LNHNV and CDR2 YYDKDF (reference sequence). Data came from immunoSEQ multiplex PCR; TCRdb stores just in-frame clones and leaves some out. The profile shows 55,000 to 65,000 clones, approximately 97% of them singletons. V is TRBV15 and J is TRBJ2-7; D is perhaps TRBD1 (7 bases). The sequence was obtained from a human donor in good health. The material sequenced was T cells isolated from PBMCs. CDR3 amino acids: CATSSTTGRIYEQYF. The CDR3 DNA reads as TGTGCCACCAGCAGCACGACAGGGAGGATTTACGAGCAGTACTTC. The variable domain in full, completed from reference TRBV15 and TRBJ2-7, reads DAMVIQNPRYQVTQFGKPVTLSCSQTLNHNVMYWYQQKSSQAPKLLFHYYDKDFNNEADTPDNFQSRRPNTSFCFLDIRSPGLGDTAMYLCATSSTTGRIYEQYFGPGTRLTVT.